In this sample, the clone carrying this T cell receptor beta chain turned up many times. Libraries of TCR beta came from iRepertoire HTBI primers plus Arm-PCR of CDR3 regions. TCRdb reprocessed the multiplex PCR reads via MiXCR and lists one record per CDR3 protein. This table has approximately 300,000 distinct CDR3 sequences, roughly 18% appearing once. The time point was: newly diagnosed GD, antithyroid drugs for less than 3 months. From PBMCs, RNA was extracted and then used to make the TCR library. The sample belongs to a study of regulatory T cells in long-lasting Graves disease. Germline V CDR1 and CDR2: MNHEY, SMNVEV (reference sequence). The CDR3 has 16 residues. Unmatched junction bases numbered 9, after V lost 3 bases and J lost 2 bases.

The chain joins TRBV27 to TRBJ2-7, with 8 bases matching TRBD2. Sequenced here: peripheral blood mononuclear cells (PBMCs), sampled at new diagnosis, from a patient treated with antithyroid drugs. This receptor was identified in a female donor with Graves disease. The CDR3 sequence: CASSFLASGQPYEQYF. The CDR3 DNA reads TGTGCCAGCAGTTTTTTAGCTAGCGGGCAACCCTACGAGCAGTACTTC.